The clone carrying this T cell receptor (beta chain) came up once. Its antigen is not identified. This table comes from immunoSEQ multiplex PCR, and its TCRdb copy is limited to in-frame clones, with some not included. The sample has approximately 130,000 clones, around 89% seen once. The sample comes from a study of T cell responses to AZD1222 COVID-19 vaccine. Overall study findings and caveats: Clonal diversity was possibly underestimated, and the donors were mostly white British, with more females. Baseline seropositivity occurred in only a handful of AZD1222 recipients. Variant regions that are unmutated are reportedly the target of nearly half of spike-specific TCRs.

This CDR3 region has 12 residues. Germline values: CDR1 SGHVS, CDR2 FNYEAQ. Trimming pared 3 bases from V and 7 bases from J, leaving 10 bases between. The input for sequencing was peripheral blood, taken 28 days after the second AZD1222 dose. The V call is TRBV7-6, the J call TRBJ2-7, with D maybe TRBD1 (5 bases). The sequence was obtained from an adult who received the AZD1222 COVID-19 vaccine. The CDR3 sequence: CASSFPPGEQYF. The DNA for the CDR3 is TGTGCCAGCAGCTTCCCCCCAGGGGAGCAGTACTTC.